The sequence of this TCR beta chain was determined in a study of PD-1 blockade in mismatch repair-deficient tumors. General study findings and limits: Tumor-resident clones, often undetectable pretreatment in blood, expanded then contracted after pembrolizumab.

Three pembrolizumab responders had their TCRs sequenced. Concerning this clone: The antigen remains unidentified.

Germline-derived CDR1 and CDR2 are SNHLY and FYNNEI. This CDR3 has 13 residues. V dropped 6 bases and J dropped 1 base, with 9 bases sitting between them. The protocol was immunoSEQ multiplex PCR, while the TCRdb copy is restricted to in-frame clones and leaves out a portion. Counted here are around 130,000 clones, 88% occurring once; the ten biggest clones make up about 10%. Sequencing was performed on peripheral blood, taken approximately 69 weeks after starting pembrolizumab. V usage is TRBV2 and J usage is TRBJ1-1, with D unresolved. The clonotype was recovered from an adult with mismatch repair-deficient cancer. CDR3 amino acids: CASRREGNTEAFF. Here the CDR3 DNA reads TGTGCCAGCAGGCGGGAGGGGAACACTGAAGCTTTCTTT. The full variable domain, completed using reference TRBV2 and TRBJ1-1, is EPEVTQTPSHQVTQMGQEVILRCVPISNHLYFYWYRQILGQKVEFLVSFYNNEISEKSEIFDDQFSVERPDGSNFTLKIRSTKLEDSAMYFCASRREGNTEAFFGQGTRLTVV.